The clone carrying this T cell receptor beta chain was seen a single time. The antigen is undetermined. Just one base apart from a much larger clone, this may be a read error. The limits of the CDR3 on the DNA are not certain, so only TCRdb's listed CDR3 is given. Diagnoses rested on clinical symptoms, serum thyroxine and TRAb, thyroid ultrasound and orbital computed tomography. The CDR3 is 14 residues long, counting both termini. CDR1 SQVTM and CDR2 ANQGSEA come from the germline V gene. This sample was taken from a study of T cells in Graves' hyperthyroidism and ophthalmopathy. Notes on the study in general: Within blood appeared most thyroid clonotypes that had expanded above 0.001.

The source material, RNA transcripts, was used to amplify TCR beta CDR3 regions. Carried out on the TCR CDR3, a first-round RT-PCR used the HTBI primer set. TCRdb itself ran the multiplex PCR reads through MiXCR, one entry per CDR3 protein. Among about 660,000 distinct CDR3 sequences listed, 45% were seen once. The sequencing sample was made of peripheral blood or thyroid tissue (not recorded which). The TCR originated in an adult man with Graves' disease, either hyperthyroidism or ophthalmopathy (not recorded which). V and J are TRBV29-1 and TRBJ1-1; TRBD1, as called in the table, went unchecked against the DNA. CDR3 region: CSVAQGAPNTKASF.